The clone carrying this T cell receptor (beta chain) came up a few times. Antigen unknown. This sample stems from a study of identical twins. Study-level points and caveats: Models underestimated how often monozygotic twins shared out-of-frame TCR alpha. The abundant beta clonotypes from cord blood had fewer insertions, and memory repertoires had none of this. Invariant populations such as MAIT and iNKT cells could partly muddle zero-insertion analyses.

The CDR3 extends over 19 amino acids. Trimming at V came to 1 base and at J to 4 bases, leaving 15 bases not matched to a gene. CDR1 is LGHDT and CDR2 is YNNKEL in the germline V gene (reference sequence). Unique molecular identifiers were in the cDNA, with template-switch universal primer binding. Each CDR3 protein is one row after TCRdb ran MiXCR on the 5' RACE reads. This table has fewer than 250,000 distinct CDR3 sequences, approximately 8% appearing once. The sample was also linked to a second study, of yellow fever vaccine responses in identical twins.

Sample: CD8+ T cells sorted from blood. This rearrangement joins TRBV3-1 to TRBJ2-1; 8 bases are shared with TRBD1. This sequence originates from a woman younger than 35 in good health. The CDR3 sequence is CASSQAPPDRARLYNEQFF. The CDR3 DNA is TGTGCCAGCAGCCAAGCCCCGCCGGACAGGGCCCGATTATACAATGAGCAGTTCTTC.